The 14 T cell receptor beta chains reported below all come from one sample, sequenced in a study of blood T cell repertoires in COVID-19 (dated by TCRdb to about 2020). Receptors were amplified or captured by the immunoSEQ multiplex PCR assay. The table comes from immuneACCESS by way of TCRdb, which keeps in-frame sequences with V and J called. Part of the clones is missing from these tables; in studies checked, under half for an unresolved V gene and the rest for unknown reasons. The sample table holds 120,000 to 150,000 clones, of which around 83% were seen once. The ten most abundant clones make up 1.6% of the sample. Sequencing was carried out using peripheral blood. The source of these receptors is a human donor in a cohort sampled during active COVID-19.

This chain uses TRBV3-1 (or the pseudogene TRBV3-2) with TRBJ1-2, with D tentatively TRBD1 (5 bases). This CDR3 is built from 17 residues. Per the germline V gene, CDR1 is LGHDT and CDR2 is YNNKEL (reference sequence). V dropped 10 bases and J dropped 0 bases, with 24 bases sitting between them. The CDR3 reads CATSTPNRQFANYGYTF. Written as DNA, the CDR3 is TGTGCCACCTCGACTCCCAATCGACAGTTTGCTAACTATGGCTACACCTTC.

A few counts support this clone. This chain links TRBV19 with TRBJ1-1; D unresolved. Trimming removed 7 bases at V and 4 bases at J, with 10 bases between. The CDR3 runs to 12 residues. CDR1 LNHDA and CDR2 SQIVND come from the germline V gene (reference sequence). DNA for the CDR3: TGTGCCAGTACCGAGGATCGCACTGAAGCTTTCTTT. This sequence encodes CASTEDRTEAFF. Full variable domain (outside the CDR3, taken from reference TRBV19 and TRBJ1-1): DGGITQSPKYLFRKEGQNVTLSCEQNLNHDAMYWYRQDPGQGLRLIYYSQIVNDFQKGDIAEGYSVSREKKESFPLTVTSAQKNPTAFYLCASTEDRTEAFFGQGTRLTVV.

The V and J genes are TRBV7-3 and TRBJ2-6; D may be TRBD1 (5 bases). From germline, CDR1 is SGHTA and CDR2 FQGTGA. CDR3 length equals 15 residues. The germline V and J ends were trimmed by 5 bases and 3 bases, with 11 bases remaining between them. The CDR3 nucleotides are TGTGCCAGCAGCCAGGACATAGGTGGGGCCAACGTCCTGACTTTC. This gives the protein CASSQDIGGANVLTF.

The CDR3: CASGLPGIRNEQFF. The CDR3 region has the DNA TGTGCTAGTGGTTTGCCAGGGATCCGAAATGAGCAGTTCTTC. The chain has TRBV12-5 and TRBJ2-1, with D maybe TRBD1 (5 bases). The CDR3 spans 14 residues. Trimming took 2 bases from V and 7 from J, leaving 12 bases between them. Germline-derived CDR1 and CDR2 are LGHNT and FRNRAP.

The gene calls are TRBV29-1 and TRBJ2-7, with D maybe TRBD1 (6 bases). This CDR3 is 11 amino acids long. Between the trimmed V and J ends, which lost 3 bases and 4 bases, there was a span of 7 bases. CDR1 and CDR2 (germline): SQVTM, ANQGSEA. CDR3 nucleotides: TGCAGCGTTGAGGGACAATACGAGCAGTACTTC. It is translated as CSVEGQYEQYF.

This sequence joins TRBV18 and TRBJ2-7; 9 bases line up with TRBD2. CDR1 is KGHSH and CDR2 is LQKENI in the germline V gene. The V gene end was trimmed by 2 bases and the J gene end by 2 bases; junction bases not matched to a gene: 4. CDR3 size: 15 residues. CDR3 sequence (DNA): TGTGCCAGCTCACCAGGTAGCGGGAGAACCTACGAGCAGTACTTC. Its translation: CASSPGSGRTYEQYF.

This clone has more than one count but fewer than ten. This chain uses TRBV19 with TRBJ1-5; D may be TRBD1 (6 bases). CDR3 size: 15 residues. Germline lookup yields CDR1 LNHDA and CDR2 SQIVND (reference sequence). V was pared by 6 bases and J by 3 bases, with 15 bases between. DNA for the CDR3: TGTGCCAGTAGAGGAAACAGGGCGTCCAATCAGCCCCAGCATTTT. Protein sequence: CASRGNRASNQPQHF.

The chain employs TRBV3-1 (or the pseudogene TRBV3-2) and TRBJ2-2; no clear D gene. CDR1 is LGHDT and CDR2 is YNNKEL in the germline V gene (reference sequence). This CDR3 contains 18 residues. Trimming cost V 1 base and J 7 bases, with 22 bases left between them. Here the CDR3 DNA reads TGTGCCAGCAGCCAAGCTTTACGCGGAAGGCGAGCTGGCGGGGAGCTGTTTTTT. Amino acids: CASSQALRGRRAGGELFF.

This clone was seen only a few times. The rearrangement links TRBV3-1 (or the pseudogene TRBV3-2) to TRBJ2-1; 16 positions agree with TRBD2. J was trimmed by 13 bases and V by 4 bases; bases with no gene match: 7. The germline V gene encodes CDR1 LGHDT and CDR2 YNNKEL (reference sequence). This CDR3 has 15 residues. The CDR3 region is CASSPQGLAGGPQFF. CDR3 bases: TGTGCCAGCAGCCCTCAGGGACTAGCGGGGGGGCCCCAGTTCTTC.

The V call is TRBV2, the J call TRBJ2-3, with 8 bases that match TRBD2. This CDR3 has 15 residues. The germline V gene encodes CDR1 SNHLY and CDR2 FYNNEI. Trimming took 4 bases from V and 1 from J; bases not matched to a gene: 4. CDR3 nucleotides: TGTGCCAGCAGTGTCGGACTAGCCCGCACAGATACGCAGTATTTT. It translates to CASSVGLARTDTQYF.

V usage is TRBV10-3 and J usage is TRBJ2-3; 11 bases line up with TRBD2. From germline, CDR1 is ENHRY and CDR2 SYGVKD. Trimming took 2 bases from V and 1 from J; bases not matched to a gene: 14. The CDR3 totals 20 residues. CDR3 in amino acids: CAISEPTLRVAGGRTDTQYF. The CDR3 coding sequence is TGTGCCATCAGTGAGCCGACTCTACGGGTAGCGGGAGGGCGCACAGATACGCAGTATTTT.

This clone has only one observation. The chain is built from TRBV30 and TRBJ2-2, with a tentative D call TRBD2 (5 bases). Per the germline V gene, CDR1 is GTSNPN and CDR2 is SVGIG (reference sequence). The CDR3 consists of 15 residues. The V end was cut by 0 bases, the J end by 2 bases, with 10 bases between. Written as DNA, the CDR3 is TGTGCCTGGAGTGTCCCCGGACTTAACACCGGGGAGCTGTTTTTT. This encodes CAWSVPGLNTGELFF.

The rearrangement links TRBV7-2 to TRBJ2-1, with TRBD2 matching over 10 bases. Trimming took 8 bases from V and 3 from J; bases not matched to a gene: 4. The CDR3 is 14 residues long. CDR1 and CDR2 from the germline V gene are SGHTA and FQGNSA. CDR3 region: CASCLAGDYNEQFF. CDR3 sequence (DNA): TGTGCCAGCTGCCTAGCGGGAGACTACAATGAGCAGTTCTTC. Drawing the rest from reference TRBV7-2 and TRBJ2-1, the complete variable domain is GAGVSQSPSNKVTEKGKDVELRCDPISGHTALYWYRQSLGQGLEFLIYFQGNSAPDKSGLPSDRFSAERTGGSVSTLTIQRTQQEDSAVYLCASCLAGDYNEQFFGPGTRLTVL.

The rearrangement links TRBV5-8 to TRBJ2-4, with TRBD2 identical over 9 bases. The CDR3 length is 17 residues. Trimming at V came to 1 base and at J to 1 base, leaving 6 bases not matched to a gene. CDR1 and CDR2 from the germline V gene are SGHTS and YDEGEE. The CDR3 region is CASSLMYTSGAKNIQYF. CDR3 coding DNA: TGTGCCAGCAGCTTGATGTATACTAGCGGGGCCAAAAACATTCAGTACTTC.